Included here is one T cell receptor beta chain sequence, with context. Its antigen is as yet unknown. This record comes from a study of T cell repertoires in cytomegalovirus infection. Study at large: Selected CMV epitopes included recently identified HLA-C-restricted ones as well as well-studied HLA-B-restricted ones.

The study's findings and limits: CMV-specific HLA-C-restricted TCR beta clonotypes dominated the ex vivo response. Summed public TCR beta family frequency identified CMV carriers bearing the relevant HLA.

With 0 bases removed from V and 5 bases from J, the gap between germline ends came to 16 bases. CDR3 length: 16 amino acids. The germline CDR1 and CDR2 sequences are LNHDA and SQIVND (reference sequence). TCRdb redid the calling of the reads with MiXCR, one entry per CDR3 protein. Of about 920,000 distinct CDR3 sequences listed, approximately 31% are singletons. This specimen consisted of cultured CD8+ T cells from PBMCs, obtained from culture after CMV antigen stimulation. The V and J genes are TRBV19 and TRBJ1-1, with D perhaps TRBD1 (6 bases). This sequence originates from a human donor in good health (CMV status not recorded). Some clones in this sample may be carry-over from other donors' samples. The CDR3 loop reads CASSIEQQGRSTEAFF. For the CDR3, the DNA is TGTGCCAGTAGTATAGAGCAGCAGGGGCGGAGTACTGAAGCTTTCTTT. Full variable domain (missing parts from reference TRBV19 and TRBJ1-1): DGGITQSPKYLFRKEGQNVTLSCEQNLNHDAMYWYRQDPGQGLRLIYYSQIVNDFQKGDIAEGYSVSREKKESFPLTVTSAQKNPTAFYLCASSIEQQGRSTEAFFGQGTRLTVV.